These 18 T cell receptor beta chains were all obtained from the same sample, sequenced in a study of T cells in localized non-small cell lung cancer. Profiled with immunoSEQ multiplex PCR; TCRdb holds only in-frame clones, not every one. The sample contains 38,000 or so clones, around 81% of which appear only once. The sequenced sample was peripheral blood mononuclear cells, obtained before any cancer treatment. Receptors originate from a male donor aged 60 or over with stage II lung adenocarcinoma.

The gene calls are TRBV28 and TRBJ2-7; D tentatively reads TRBD1 or TRBD2 (5 bases each). CDR3 length equals 13 residues. V shed 6 bases and J shed 2 bases, with 11 bases lying between them. In germline, CDR1 is MDHEN, CDR2 SYDVKM. DNA for the CDR3: TGTGCCAGCAGCGGGGACCCCCCCTACGAGCAGTACTTC. It specifies CASSGDPPYEQYF.

The J gene is TRBJ1-5, the V gene TRBV9; maybe TRBD1 (5 bases). Germline V CDR1 and CDR2: SGDLS, YYNGEE. The CDR3 runs 14 residues. Trimming pared 2 bases from V and 4 bases from J, leaving 10 bases between. CDR3 loop: CASSVGAENQPQHF. For the CDR3, the DNA is TGTGCCAGCAGCGTTGGGGCCGAGAATCAGCCCCAGCATTTT.

In this sample, this clone turned up a few times. This chain links TRBV9 with TRBJ2-7; 7 bases agree with TRBD1. Trimming removed 1 base from V and 2 bases from J; junction bases left unmatched: 3. There are 14 residues in the CDR3. The germline CDR1 and CDR2 sequences are SGDLS and YYNGEE. The CDR3 region has the DNA TGTGCCAGCAGCGTATCGACAGGGCCCTACGAGCAGTACTTC. This encodes CASSVSTGPYEQYF.

The rearrangement uses TRBV28 and TRBJ1-5; D is undetermined. V was trimmed by 2 bases and J by 4 bases, leaving 9 bases between them. The CDR3 covers 14 residues. CDR1 is MDHEN and CDR2 is SYDVKM in the germline V gene. The CDR3 DNA reads TGTGCCAGCAGTTTAGGTCGGTTGAATCAGCCCCAGCATTTT. It codes for CASSLGRLNQPQHF.

The chain links TRBV28 to TRBJ1-3; D ambiguous. The CDR3 runs 15 residues. Germline CDR1 reads MDHEN; CDR2 reads SYDVKM. Trimming shortened V by 5 bases and J by 2 bases, and 13 bases separated the two germline ends. DNA of the CDR3: TGTGCCAGCAGTCCTACCCCGTCGGCTGGAAACACCATATATTTT. It is translated as CASSPTPSAGNTIYF.

This clone was detected only once. V is TRBV6-5 and J is TRBJ2-5; D call uncertain. Trimming left V 6 bases short and J 2 bases short, with 13 bases between. From germline, CDR1 is MNHEY and CDR2 SVGAGI. The CDR3 contains 14 residues. The CDR3 sequence: CASSKGRQQETQYF. CDR3 nucleotides: TGTGCCAGCAGCAAGGGTCGGCAGCAAGAGACCCAGTACTTC.

This clone was seen more than once but under ten times. The V call is TRBV4-3, the J call TRBJ1-4, with 11 bases matching TRBD1. Germline trimming cut 4 bases from V and 4 bases from J; bases unmatched to any gene: 5. CDR3 length: 16 amino acids. Germline-derived CDR1 and CDR2 are LGHNA and YSLEER. In DNA, the CDR3 is TGCGCCAGCAGCCGCGGGGACAGGGGGAGTAATGAAAAACTGTTTTTT. Its protein is CASSRGDRGSNEKLFF.

This clone was detected only once. The chain is built from TRBV7-2 and TRBJ2-7; no clear D gene. V lost 1 base, J lost 3 bases, and 10 bases lay in between. The CDR3 contains 14 residues. Germline assignment: CDR1 SGHTA and CDR2 FQGNSA. CDR3 residues: CASSLGVVVYEQYF. CDR3 coding DNA: TGTGCCAGCAGCTTAGGGGTGGTAGTCTACGAGCAGTACTTC. Combining the CDR3 with reference TRBV7-2 and TRBJ2-7 gives the whole variable domain GAGVSQSPSNKVTEKGKDVELRCDPISGHTALYWYRQSLGQGLEFLIYFQGNSAPDKSGLPSDRFSAERTGGSVSTLTIQRTQQEDSAVYLCASSLGVVVYEQYFGPGTRLTVT.

This clone came up once. The chain carries TRBV30 and TRBJ2-7; 9 positions agree with TRBD1. J lost 3 bases, V lost 3 bases, and 6 bases had no gene match. The CDR3 has 14 residues. Germline values: CDR1 GTSNPN, CDR2 SVGIG (reference sequence). The DNA of the CDR3 is TGTGCCTGGAGGGGGGACAGGGACTACTACGAGCAGTACTTC. This translates into CAWRGDRDYYEQYF. The variable domain in full, completed from reference TRBV30 and TRBJ2-7, reads SQTIHQWPATLVQPVGSPLSLECTVEGTSNPNLYWYRQAAGRGLQLLFYSVGIGQISSEVPQNLSASRPQDRQFILSSKKLLLSDSGFYLCAWRGDRDYYEQYFGPGTRLTVT.

This rearrangement joins TRBV10-3 to TRBJ1-5; D might be TRBD1 (6 bases). With 0 bases removed from V and 4 bases from J, the gap between germline ends came to 10 bases. Germline V gives CDR1 ENHRY, CDR2 SYGVKD. This CDR3 region has 15 residues. The CDR3 coding sequence is TGTGCCATCAGTGAGTCGGACAGCTTAAATCAGCCCCAGCATTTT. Translation: CAISESDSLNQPQHF.

This chain links TRBV7-2 with TRBJ2-7, with D perhaps matching TRBD1 (7 bases). Looked up from germline, CDR1 is SGHTA and CDR2 is FQGNSA. This CDR3 is built from 15 residues. Trimming cost V 1 base and J 9 bases, with 19 bases left between them. This CDR3 reads CASSLVVGGGGSQYF. As DNA, the CDR3 is TGTGCCAGCAGCTTAGTAGTTGGAGGGGGCGGCTCGCAGTACTTC.

This clone was counted a few times. This chain connects TRBV5-6 to TRBJ2-5; D call uncertain. Per germline, CDR1 SGHDT and CDR2 YYEEEE. The CDR3 length is 12 residues. Trimming pared 3 bases from V and 4 bases from J, leaving 7 bases between. In DNA, the CDR3 is TGTGCCAGCAGCTCCACTCGAGAGACCCAGTACTTC. It yields the protein CASSSTRETQYF.

The chain combines TRBV15 with TRBJ1-1; 10 bases fit TRBD1. Germline V gene data show CDR1 as LNHNV and CDR2 as YYDKDF (reference sequence). J was trimmed by 4 bases and V by 3 bases; bases with no gene match: 5. The CDR3 has 15 residues. The CDR3 here is CATSSDRGLSTEAFF. CDR3 DNA: TGTGCCACCAGCAGCGACAGGGGGCTATCCACTGAAGCTTTCTTT.

The chain has TRBV5-1 and TRBJ2-5; D might be TRBD1 (7 bases). Germline values: CDR1 SGHRS, CDR2 YFSETQ. The CDR3 runs to 16 residues. V dropped 3 bases and J dropped 5 bases, with 20 bases sitting between them. CDR3 in DNA: TGCGCCAGCAGCTCGCTTCAGGGGGGCTTTTCGGAGACCCAGTACTTC. Amino acids: CASSSLQGGFSETQYF.

The chain has TRBV4-1 and TRBJ1-5, with unresolved D. Trimming removed 1 base from V and 0 bases from J, with 7 bases in between. The CDR3 consists of 15 residues. Germline V gene sequence: CDR1 MGHRA, CDR2 YSYEKL. Here the CDR3 reads CASSQVLYSNQPQHF. The CDR3 coding sequence is TGCGCCAGCAGCCAAGTACTTTATAGCAATCAGCCCCAGCATTTT.

This chain uses TRBV7-2 with TRBJ2-2, with D possibly TRBD2 on 6 matching bases. Looked up from germline, CDR1 is SGHTA and CDR2 is FQGNSA. This CDR3 comprises 16 residues. V was pared by 6 bases and J by 4 bases, with 18 bases between. The CDR3 bases are TGTGCCAGCAGACCCCCGGGGGATTCAAGCACCGGGGAGCTGTTTTTT. This sequence encodes CASRPPGDSSTGELFF.

The chain couples TRBV7-2 to TRBJ2-5, with D uncertain. CDR3 length: 15 amino acids. Trimming took off 2 bases at V and 1 base at J, with 11 bases between the two ends. Looked up from germline, CDR1 is SGHTA and CDR2 is FQGNSA. The CDR3 loop reads CASSLHSEPQETQYF. In nucleotides, the CDR3 is TGTGCCAGCAGCTTACACTCGGAACCCCAAGAGACCCAGTACTTC.

The gene calls are TRBV6-4 and TRBJ2-6; D possibly corresponds to TRBD1 (5 bases). Germline CDR1 and CDR2: MRHNA and SNTAGT. The V end was cut by 5 bases, the J end by 2 bases, with 19 bases between. The CDR3 has 18 amino acids. This CDR3 reads CASSPSGLGVTGANVLTF. In nucleotides, the CDR3 is TGTGCCAGCAGTCCATCCGGCCTAGGGGTGACTGGGGCCAACGTCCTGACTTTC.